This T cell receptor beta chain originates from a study of CD8 T cells in Susac syndrome. The CDR3 consists of 14 residues. Germline-derived CDR1 and CDR2 are SQVTM and ANQGSEA. Trimming took 3 bases from V and 4 from J; bases not matched to a gene: 4. RNA in amounts of roughly 0.5 to 1 ug was reverse transcribed with random hexamers. In TCRdb, the immunoSEQ multiplex PCR reads were re-called with MiXCR into one record per CDR3 protein. The data contain roughly 250,000 distinct CDR3 sequences, 96% of them singletons. This chain joins TRBV29-1 and TRBJ2-3; 10 bases are shared with TRBD2. Input material: CD4+ T cells from PBMCs. This clonotype originated in a human donor with Susac syndrome. The CDR3 spells CSVDEAGGADTQYF. The CDR3 DNA reads TGCAGCGTTGACGAAGCGGGAGGGGCAGATACGCAGTATTTT.